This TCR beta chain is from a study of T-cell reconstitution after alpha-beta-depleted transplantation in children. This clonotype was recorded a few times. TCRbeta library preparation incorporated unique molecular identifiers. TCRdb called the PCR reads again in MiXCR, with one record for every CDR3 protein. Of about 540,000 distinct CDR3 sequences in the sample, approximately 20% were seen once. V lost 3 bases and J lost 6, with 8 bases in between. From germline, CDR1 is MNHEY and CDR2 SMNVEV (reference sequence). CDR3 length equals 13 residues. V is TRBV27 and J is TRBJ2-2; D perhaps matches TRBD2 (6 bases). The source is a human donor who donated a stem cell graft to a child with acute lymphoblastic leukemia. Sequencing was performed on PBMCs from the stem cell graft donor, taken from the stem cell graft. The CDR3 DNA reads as TGTGCCAGCAGTTTTCGACTAGCCGGGGAGCTGTTTTTT. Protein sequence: CASSFRLAGELFF.